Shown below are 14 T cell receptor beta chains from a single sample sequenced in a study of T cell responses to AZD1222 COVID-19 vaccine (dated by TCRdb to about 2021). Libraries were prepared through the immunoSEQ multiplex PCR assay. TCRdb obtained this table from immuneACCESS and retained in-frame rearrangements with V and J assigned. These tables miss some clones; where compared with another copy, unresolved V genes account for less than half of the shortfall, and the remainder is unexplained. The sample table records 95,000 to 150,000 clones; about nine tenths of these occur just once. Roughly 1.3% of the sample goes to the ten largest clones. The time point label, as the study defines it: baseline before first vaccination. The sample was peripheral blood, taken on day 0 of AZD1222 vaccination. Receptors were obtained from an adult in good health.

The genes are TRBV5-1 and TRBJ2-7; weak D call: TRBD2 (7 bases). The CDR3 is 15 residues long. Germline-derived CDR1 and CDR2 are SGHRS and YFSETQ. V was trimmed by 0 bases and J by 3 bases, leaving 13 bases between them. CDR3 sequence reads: CASSLARGARYEQYF. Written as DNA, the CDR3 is TGCGCCAGCAGCTTGGCACGGGGGGCGCGCTACGAGCAGTACTTC. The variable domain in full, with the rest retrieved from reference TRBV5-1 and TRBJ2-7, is KAGVTQTPRYLIKTRGQQVTLSCSPISGHRSVSWYQQTPGQGLQFLFEYFSETQRNKGNFPGRFSGRQFSNSRSEMNVSTLELGDSALYLCASSLARGARYEQYFGPGTRLTVT.

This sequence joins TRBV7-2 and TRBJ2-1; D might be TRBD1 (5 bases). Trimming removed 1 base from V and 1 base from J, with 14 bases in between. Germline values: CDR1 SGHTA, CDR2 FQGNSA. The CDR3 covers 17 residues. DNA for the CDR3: TGTGCCAGCAGCTTAGGTGTCTGGGGCTATTCCTACAATGAGCAGTTCTTC. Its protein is CASSLGVWGYSYNEQFF.

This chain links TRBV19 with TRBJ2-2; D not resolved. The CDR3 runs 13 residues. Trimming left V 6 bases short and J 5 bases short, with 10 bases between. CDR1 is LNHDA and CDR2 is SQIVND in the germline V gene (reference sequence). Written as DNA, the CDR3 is TGTGCCAGTAGCCCCATCGGGACCGGGGAGCTGTTTTTT. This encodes CASSPIGTGELFF. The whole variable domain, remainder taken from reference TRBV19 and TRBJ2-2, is DGGITQSPKYLFRKEGQNVTLSCEQNLNHDAMYWYRQDPGQGLRLIYYSQIVNDFQKGDIAEGYSVSREKKESFPLTVTSAQKNPTAFYLCASSPIGTGELFFGEGSRLTVL.

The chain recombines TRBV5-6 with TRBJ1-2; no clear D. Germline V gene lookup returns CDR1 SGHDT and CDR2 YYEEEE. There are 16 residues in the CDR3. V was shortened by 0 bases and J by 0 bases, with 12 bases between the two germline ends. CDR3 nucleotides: TGTGCCAGCAGCTTGGTGGGCGACAATACTAACTATGGCTACACCTTC. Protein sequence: CASSLVGDNTNYGYTF.

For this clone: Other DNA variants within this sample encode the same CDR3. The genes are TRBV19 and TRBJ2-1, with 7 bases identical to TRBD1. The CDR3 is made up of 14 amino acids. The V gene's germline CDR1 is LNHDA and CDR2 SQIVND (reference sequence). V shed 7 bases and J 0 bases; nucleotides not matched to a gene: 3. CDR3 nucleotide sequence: TGTGCCAGTACGAGGGACAGCTCCTACAATGAGCAGTTCTTC. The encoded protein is CASTRDSSYNEQFF.

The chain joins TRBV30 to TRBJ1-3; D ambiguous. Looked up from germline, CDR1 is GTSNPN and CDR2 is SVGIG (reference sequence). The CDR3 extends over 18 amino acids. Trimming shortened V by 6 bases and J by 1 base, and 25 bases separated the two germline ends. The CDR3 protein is CACWARPERQKSGNTIYF. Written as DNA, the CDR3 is TGTGCCTGTTGGGCTAGGCCCGAAAGACAAAAATCTGGAAACACCATATATTTT. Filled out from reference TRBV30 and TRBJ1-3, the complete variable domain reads SQTIHQWPATLVQPVGSPLSLECTVEGTSNPNLYWYRQAAGRGLQLLFYSVGIGQISSEVPQNLSASRPQDRQFILSSKKLLLSDSGFYLCACWARPERQKSGNTIYFGEGSWLTVV.

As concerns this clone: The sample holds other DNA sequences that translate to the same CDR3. CDR3 nucleotide sequence: TGTGCCAGTAGTGACGGATATAGCAATCAGCCCCAGCATTTT. This sequence encodes CASSDGYSNQPQHF. The rearrangement links TRBV19 to TRBJ1-5; D remains ambiguous. Germline loops: CDR1 LNHDA, CDR2 SQIVND (reference sequence). Trimming took off 5 bases at V and 0 bases at J, with 8 bases between the two ends. The CDR3 loop spans 14 amino acids.

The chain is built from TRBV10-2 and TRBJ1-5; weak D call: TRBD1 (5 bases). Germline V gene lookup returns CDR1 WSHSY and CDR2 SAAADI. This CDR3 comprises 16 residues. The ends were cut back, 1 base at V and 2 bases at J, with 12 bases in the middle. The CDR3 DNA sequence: TGCGCCAGCAGTGAGTTGGGGGGAGAGGGCAATCAGCCCCAGCATTTT. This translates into CASSELGGEGNQPQHF.

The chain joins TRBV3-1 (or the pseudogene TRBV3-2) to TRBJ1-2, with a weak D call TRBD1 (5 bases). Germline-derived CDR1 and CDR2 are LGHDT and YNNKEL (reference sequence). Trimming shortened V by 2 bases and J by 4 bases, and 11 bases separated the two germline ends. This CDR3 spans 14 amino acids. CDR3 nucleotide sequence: TGTGCCAGCAGCCAATTAGGGGTACCCTATGGCTACACCTTC. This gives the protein CASSQLGVPYGYTF.

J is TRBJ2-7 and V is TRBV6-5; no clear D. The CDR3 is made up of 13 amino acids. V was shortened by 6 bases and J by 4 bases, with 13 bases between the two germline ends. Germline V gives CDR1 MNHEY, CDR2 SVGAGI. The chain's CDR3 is CASSPSRAYEQYF. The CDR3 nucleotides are TGTGCCAGCAGCCCCTCGAGAGCGTACGAGCAGTACTTC.

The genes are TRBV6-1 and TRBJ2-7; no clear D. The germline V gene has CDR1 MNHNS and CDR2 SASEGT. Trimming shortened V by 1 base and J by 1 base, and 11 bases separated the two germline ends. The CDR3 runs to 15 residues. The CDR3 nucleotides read TGTGCCAGCAGTGAAGGGTGGGTACCTTCCTACGAGCAGTACTTC. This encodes CASSEGWVPSYEQYF.

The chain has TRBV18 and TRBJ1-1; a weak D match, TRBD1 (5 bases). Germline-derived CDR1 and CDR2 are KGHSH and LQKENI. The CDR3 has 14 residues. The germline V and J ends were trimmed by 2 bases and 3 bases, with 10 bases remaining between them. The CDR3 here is CASSPGAGYTEAFF. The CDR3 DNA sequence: TGTGCCAGCTCACCAGGGGCAGGGTACACTGAAGCTTTCTTT.

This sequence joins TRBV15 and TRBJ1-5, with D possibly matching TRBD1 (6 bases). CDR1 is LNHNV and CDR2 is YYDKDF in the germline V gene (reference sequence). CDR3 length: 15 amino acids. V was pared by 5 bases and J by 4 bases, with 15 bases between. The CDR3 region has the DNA TGTGCCACCAGCGCCCGGAGAGGGGGGAATCAGCCCCAGCATTTT. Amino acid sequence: CATSARRGGNQPQHF.

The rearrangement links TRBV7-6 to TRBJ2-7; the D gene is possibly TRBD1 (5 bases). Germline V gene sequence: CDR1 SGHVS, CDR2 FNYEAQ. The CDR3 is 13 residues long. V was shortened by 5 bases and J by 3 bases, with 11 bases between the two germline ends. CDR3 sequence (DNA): TGTGCCAGCAGCCCGGACATGAACTACGAGCAGTACTTC. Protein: CASSPDMNYEQYF.